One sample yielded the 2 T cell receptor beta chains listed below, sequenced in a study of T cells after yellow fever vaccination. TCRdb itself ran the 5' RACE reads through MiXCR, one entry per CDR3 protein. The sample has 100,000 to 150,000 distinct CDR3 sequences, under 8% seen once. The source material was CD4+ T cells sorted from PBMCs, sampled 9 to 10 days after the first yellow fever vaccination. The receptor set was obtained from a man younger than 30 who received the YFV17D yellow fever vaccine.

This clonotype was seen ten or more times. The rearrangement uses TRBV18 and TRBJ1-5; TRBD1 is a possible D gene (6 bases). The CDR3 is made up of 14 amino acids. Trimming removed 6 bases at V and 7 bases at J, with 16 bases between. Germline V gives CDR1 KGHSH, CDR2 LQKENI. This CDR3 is CASSLEGGGQPQHF. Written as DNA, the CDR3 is TGTGCCAGCTCTCTGGAGGGGGGAGGCCAGCCCCAGCATTTT.

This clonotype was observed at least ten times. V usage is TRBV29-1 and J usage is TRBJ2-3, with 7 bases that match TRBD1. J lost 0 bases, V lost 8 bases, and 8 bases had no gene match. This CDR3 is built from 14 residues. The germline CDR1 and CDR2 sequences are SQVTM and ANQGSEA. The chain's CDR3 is CSPVRGPSTDTQYF. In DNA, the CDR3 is TGCAGCCCTGTGAGGGGGCCTAGCACAGATACGCAGTATTTT.